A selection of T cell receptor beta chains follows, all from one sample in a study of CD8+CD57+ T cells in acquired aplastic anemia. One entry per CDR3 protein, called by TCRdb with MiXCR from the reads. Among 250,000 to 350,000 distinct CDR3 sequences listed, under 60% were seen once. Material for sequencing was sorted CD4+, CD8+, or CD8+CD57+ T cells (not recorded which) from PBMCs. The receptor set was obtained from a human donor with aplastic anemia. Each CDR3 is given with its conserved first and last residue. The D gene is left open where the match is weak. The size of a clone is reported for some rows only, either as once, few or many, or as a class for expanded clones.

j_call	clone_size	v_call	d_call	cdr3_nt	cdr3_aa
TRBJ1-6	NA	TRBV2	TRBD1	TGTGCCAGCAAGCGGGACAGGGATAATTCACCCCTCCACTTC	CASKRDRDNSPLHF
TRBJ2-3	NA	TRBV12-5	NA	TGTGCTAGTGGTTTGGCGACAGGCCCAAGCAATACGCAGTATTTT	CASGLATGPSNTQYF
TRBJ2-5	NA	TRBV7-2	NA	TGTGCCAGCAGCTTAGAATACGCACGGAAGACCCAGTACTTC	CASSLEYARKTQYF
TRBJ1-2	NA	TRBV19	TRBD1	TGTGCCAGTAGTCTCAGACAGGGGGCATTTCCAGGCTATGGCTACACCTTC	CASSLRQGAFPGYGYTF
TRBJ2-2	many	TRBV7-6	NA	TGTGCCAGCGGCGAGAGGTGGGCAGACACCGGGGAGCTGTTTTTT	CASGERWADTGELFF
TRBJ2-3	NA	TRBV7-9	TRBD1	TGTGCCAGCAGCTTAGTGTTACTGGGACAGAAAGGGTATTTT	CASSLVLLGQKGYF
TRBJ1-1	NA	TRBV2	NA	TGTGCCAGCAGCCCCATCCTCTTGAGGACTGAAGCTTTCTTT	CASSPILLRTEAFF
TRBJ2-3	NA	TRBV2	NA	TGTGCCAGCAGTTCCACCTGGGGGGGCACAGATACGCAGTATTTT	CASSSTWGGTDTQYF
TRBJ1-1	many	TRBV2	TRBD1	TGTGCCAGCAGTTCCAGGGGGGACACTGAAGCTTTCTTT	CASSSRGDTEAFF
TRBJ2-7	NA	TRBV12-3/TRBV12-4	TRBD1	TGTGCCAGCAGTCGGACAGGGGACTACGAGCAGTACTTC	CASSRTGDYEQYF
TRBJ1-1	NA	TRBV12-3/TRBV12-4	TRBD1	TGTGCCAGCGGTCAGGGGGATCCTTTCTTT	CASGQGDPFF
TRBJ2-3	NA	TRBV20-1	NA	TGCAGTGCTAGCCGCCACACAGATACGCAGTATTTT	CSASRHTDTQYF
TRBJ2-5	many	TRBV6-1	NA	TGTGCCAGCAGTGAATGGGGGGCTGGAGAGACCCAGTACTTC	CASSEWGAGETQYF
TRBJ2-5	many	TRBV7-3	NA	TGTGCCAGCAGCTTAAGTCTGCGGTCGATGGAGCAAGGGACCCAGTACTTC	CASSLSLRSMEQGTQYF
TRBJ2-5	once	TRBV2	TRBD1	TGTGCCAGCACGGCAGGGGGCGCGAGGAACCAAGAGACCCAGTACTTC	CASTAGGARNQETQYF
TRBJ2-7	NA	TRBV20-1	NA	TGCAGTGCTAGAGATAAGGGATCAGCCTACGAGCAGTACTTC	CSARDKGSAYEQYF
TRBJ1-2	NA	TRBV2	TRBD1	TGCGCCAGCAGCCAAGAACCGGGACAGGTCTATGGCTACACCTTC	CASSQEPGQVYGYTF
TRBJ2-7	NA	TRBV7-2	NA	TGTGCCAGCAGCTTAGGTGGTAGACAGGGAGGGTCCTACGAGCAGTACTTC	CASSLGGRQGGSYEQYF
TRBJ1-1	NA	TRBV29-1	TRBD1	TGCAGCACAACCTCGGACAGGACGTCGATGAACACTGAAGCTTTCTTT	CSTTSDRTSMNTEAFF
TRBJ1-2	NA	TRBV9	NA	TGTGCCAGCAGCCAAGAAAAAGGTGTCTATGGCTACACCTTC	CASSQEKGVYGYTF
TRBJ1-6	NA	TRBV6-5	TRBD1	TGTGCCAGCAGTTACTCGGGGACAGGGTTGGCAGATAATTCACCCCTCCACTTT	CASSYSGTGLADNSPLHF
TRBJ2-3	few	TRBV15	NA	TGTGCCACCAGCAGAGAAGTCAGGGGCACAGATACGCAGTATTTT	CATSREVRGTDTQYF
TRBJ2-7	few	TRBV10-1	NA	TGCGCCAGCAGTGAGTCTGGCTTAGCGGCCGAGCAGTACTTC	CASSESGLAAEQYF
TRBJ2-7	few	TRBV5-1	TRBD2	TGCGCCAGCAACTTCGTGGAGCGGGAGCGCTCCTACGAGCAGTACTTC	CASNFVERERSYEQYF
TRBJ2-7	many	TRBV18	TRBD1	TGTGCCAGCTCACCACCTCACGGACAGGGCTACGAGCAGTACTTC	CASSPPHGQGYEQYF
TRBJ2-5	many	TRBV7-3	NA	TGTGCCAGCAGCTTAGATCCAGTCAGAGAGACCCAGTACTTC	CASSLDPVRETQYF
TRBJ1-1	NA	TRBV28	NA	TGTGCCAGCAGTACCGGACAGTGGAGTACGAACACTGAAGCTTTCTTT	CASSTGQWSTNTEAFF
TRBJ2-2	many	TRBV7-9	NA	TGTGCCACCTCAACCGGAGGAGGGGACACCGGGGAGCTGTTTTTT	CATSTGGGDTGELFF
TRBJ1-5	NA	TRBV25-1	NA	TGTGCCAGCAGTGACAGGGATGGACAGCCCCAGCATTTT	CASSDRDGQPQHF
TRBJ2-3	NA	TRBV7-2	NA	TGTGCCAGCAGCTTAGCAGGCTCTCGCACAGATACGCAGTATTTT	CASSLAGSRTDTQYF
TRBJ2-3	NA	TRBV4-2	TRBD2	TGTGCCAGCAGCGTAGAGACTAGCGGCCTAGAATCTAGCACAGATACGCAGTATTTT	CASSVETSGLESSTDTQYF
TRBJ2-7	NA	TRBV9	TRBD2	TGTGCCAGCAGCGGAGGTGGTCTAGCGGGGAGCGAGCAGTACTTC	CASSGGGLAGSEQYF
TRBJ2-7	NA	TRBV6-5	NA	TGTGCCAGCACCCTTGACGGGGCGGAACAGTACTTC	CASTLDGAEQYF
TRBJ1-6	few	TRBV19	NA	TGTGCCAGTAGTCCTATACAGGGATCACCCCTCCACTTT	CASSPIQGSPLHF
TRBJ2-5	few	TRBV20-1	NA	TGCAGTGCTAGAGATCAGGAGCAAGAGACCCAGTACTTC	CSARDQEQETQYF
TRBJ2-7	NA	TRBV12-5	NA	TGTGCTAGTGGTCCGACCTACGAGCAGTACTTC	CASGPTYEQYF
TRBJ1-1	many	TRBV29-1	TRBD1	TGCAGCGGAGGTCGGGACAGGGGGCGGGTTGAAGCTTTCTTT	CSGGRDRGRVEAFF
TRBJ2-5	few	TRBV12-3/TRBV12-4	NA	TGTGCCAGCAGCAAGTACCAAGAGACCCAGTACTTC	CASSKYQETQYF
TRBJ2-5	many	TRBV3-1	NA	TGTGCCAGCAGCCCAGTCGGAGGAGGGGAGACCCAGTACTTC	CASSPVGGGETQYF
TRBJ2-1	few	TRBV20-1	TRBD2	TGCAGTGCTCTCAGACTAGCGGCAAACAATGAGCAGTTCTTC	CSALRLAANNEQFF
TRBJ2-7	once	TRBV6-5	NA	TGTGCCAGCAGTTGGGGAGGCGGAGGAACCTACGAGCTGTACTTC	CASSWGGGGTYELYF